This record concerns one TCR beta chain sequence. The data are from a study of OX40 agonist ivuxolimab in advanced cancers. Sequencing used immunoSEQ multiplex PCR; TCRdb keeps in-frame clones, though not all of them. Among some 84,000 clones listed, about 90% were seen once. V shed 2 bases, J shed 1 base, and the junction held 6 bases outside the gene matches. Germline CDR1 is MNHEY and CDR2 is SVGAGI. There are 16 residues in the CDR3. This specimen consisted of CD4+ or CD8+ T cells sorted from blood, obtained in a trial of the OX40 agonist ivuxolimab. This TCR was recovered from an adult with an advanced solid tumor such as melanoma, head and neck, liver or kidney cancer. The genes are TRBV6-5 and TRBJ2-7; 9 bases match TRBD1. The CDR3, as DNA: TGTGCCAGCAGTTACCGCTTGACAGGGGGGTCCTACGAGCAGTACTTC. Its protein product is CASSYRLTGGSYEQYF.